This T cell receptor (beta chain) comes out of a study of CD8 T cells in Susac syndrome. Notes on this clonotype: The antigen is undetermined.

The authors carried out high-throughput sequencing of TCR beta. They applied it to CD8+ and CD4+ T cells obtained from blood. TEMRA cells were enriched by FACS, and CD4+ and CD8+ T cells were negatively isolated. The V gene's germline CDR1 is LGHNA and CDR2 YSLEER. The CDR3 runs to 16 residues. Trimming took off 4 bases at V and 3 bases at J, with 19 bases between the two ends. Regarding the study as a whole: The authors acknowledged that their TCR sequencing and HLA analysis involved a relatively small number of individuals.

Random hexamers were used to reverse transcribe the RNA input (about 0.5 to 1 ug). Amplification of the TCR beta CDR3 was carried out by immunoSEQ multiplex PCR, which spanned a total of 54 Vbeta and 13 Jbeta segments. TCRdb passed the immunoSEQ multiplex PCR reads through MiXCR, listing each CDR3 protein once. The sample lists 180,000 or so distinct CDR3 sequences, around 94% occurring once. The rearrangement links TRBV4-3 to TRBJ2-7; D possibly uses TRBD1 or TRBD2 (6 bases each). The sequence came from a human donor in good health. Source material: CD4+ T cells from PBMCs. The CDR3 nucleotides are TGCGCCAGCAGCCGCACCACAGGGACTTGGCTCTACGAGCAGTACTTC. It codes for CASSRTTGTWLYEQYF.